The entry that follows covers one T cell receptor beta chain sequence. The antigen is not known. The source of the sample is a study of shared clonotypes between healthy human individuals. The wider study: Three plates were used per donor for CD4 naive, three for CD4 memory, two for CD8 naive and one for CD8 memory.

The material for each subset, its genomic DNA, was split evenly across several immunoSEQ plates. Using immunoSEQ multiplex PCR, the repertoire was profiled, and TCRdb retains in-frame clones only, with some absent. The table has around 1.1 million clones, 70% to 80% seen once. Study outcomes and limitations: Rarefaction showed sorted-subset sequencing was incomplete despite large depth. Non-shared clonotypes had lower generation probabilities than those shared by all four donors.

The ends lost 4 bases at V and 8 bases at J; junction bases unmatched: 12. Germline-derived CDR1 and CDR2 are GTSNPN and SVGIG (reference sequence). The CDR3 sequence is 15 residues long. Source material: memory CD4+ T cells from PBMCs. The subset: CD45RA-negative fraction. The clonotype was recovered from a man aged 18-30 years in good health. Some clones in this sample may be carry-over from other donors' samples. This chain connects TRBV30 to TRBJ2-1; 9 bases map to TRBD2. The chain's CDR3 is CAWKRAGGSFHEQFF. CDR3 bases: TGTGCCTGGAAGCGGGCGGGAGGGAGTTTCCATGAGCAGTTCTTC.